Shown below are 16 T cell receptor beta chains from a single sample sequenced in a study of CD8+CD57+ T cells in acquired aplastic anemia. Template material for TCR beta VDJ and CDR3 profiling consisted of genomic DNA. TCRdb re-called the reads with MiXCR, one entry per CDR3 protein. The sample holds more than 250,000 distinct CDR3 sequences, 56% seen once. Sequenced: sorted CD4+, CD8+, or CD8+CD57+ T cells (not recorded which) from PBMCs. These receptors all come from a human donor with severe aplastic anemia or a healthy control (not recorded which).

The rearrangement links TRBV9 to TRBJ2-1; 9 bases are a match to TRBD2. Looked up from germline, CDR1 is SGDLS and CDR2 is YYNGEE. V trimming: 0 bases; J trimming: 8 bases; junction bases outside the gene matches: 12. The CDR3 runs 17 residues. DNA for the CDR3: TGTGCCAGCAGCGTAGGGGGCGGGGGGGCCCGTTTCGATGAGCAGTTCTTC. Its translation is CASSVGGGGARFDEQFF.

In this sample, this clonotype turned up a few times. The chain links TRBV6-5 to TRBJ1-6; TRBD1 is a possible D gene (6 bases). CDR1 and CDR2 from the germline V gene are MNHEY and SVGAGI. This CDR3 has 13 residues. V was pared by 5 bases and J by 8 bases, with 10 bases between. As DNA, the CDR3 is TGTGCCAGCAGTCAGTCAGGGGATTCACCCCTCCACTTT. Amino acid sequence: CASSQSGDSPLHF.

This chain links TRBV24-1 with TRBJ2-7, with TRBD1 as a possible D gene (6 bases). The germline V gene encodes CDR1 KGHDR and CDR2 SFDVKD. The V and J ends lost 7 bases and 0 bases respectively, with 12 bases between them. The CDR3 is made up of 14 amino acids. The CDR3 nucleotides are TGTGCCACCAGCACCGGGACACCCTCCTACGAGCAGTACTTC. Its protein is CATSTGTPSYEQYF.

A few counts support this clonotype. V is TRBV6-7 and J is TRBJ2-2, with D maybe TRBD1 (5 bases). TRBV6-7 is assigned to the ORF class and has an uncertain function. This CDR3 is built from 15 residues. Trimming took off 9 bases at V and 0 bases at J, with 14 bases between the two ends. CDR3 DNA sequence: TGTGCCAGAATAGACAGCGCCTCGAACACCGGGGAGCTGTTTTTT. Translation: CARIDSASNTGELFF.

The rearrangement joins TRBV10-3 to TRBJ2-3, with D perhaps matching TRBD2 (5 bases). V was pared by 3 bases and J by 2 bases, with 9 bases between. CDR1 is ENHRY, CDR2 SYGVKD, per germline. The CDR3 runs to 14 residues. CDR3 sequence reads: CAISEPAVTDTQYF. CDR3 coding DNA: TGTGCCATCAGTGAACCAGCGGTCACAGATACGCAGTATTTT.

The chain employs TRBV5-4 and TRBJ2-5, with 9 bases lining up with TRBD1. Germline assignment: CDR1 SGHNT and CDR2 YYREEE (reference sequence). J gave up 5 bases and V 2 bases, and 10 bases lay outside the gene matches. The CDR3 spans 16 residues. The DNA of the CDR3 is TGTGCCAGCAGCTTAAGGAGACAGGGGGTGACGGAGACCCAGTACTTC. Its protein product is CASSLRRQGVTETQYF.

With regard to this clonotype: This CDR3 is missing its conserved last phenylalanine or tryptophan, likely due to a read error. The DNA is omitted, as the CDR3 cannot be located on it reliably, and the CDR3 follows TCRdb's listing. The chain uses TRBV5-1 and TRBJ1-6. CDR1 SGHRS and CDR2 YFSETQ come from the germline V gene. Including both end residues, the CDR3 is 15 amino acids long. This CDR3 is CASSLFRRYNSPLQS.

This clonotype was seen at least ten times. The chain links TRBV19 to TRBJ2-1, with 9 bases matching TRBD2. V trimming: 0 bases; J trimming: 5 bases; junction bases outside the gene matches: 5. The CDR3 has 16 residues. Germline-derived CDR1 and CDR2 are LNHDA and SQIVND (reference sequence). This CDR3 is CASSIEWRGGHNEQFF. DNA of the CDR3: TGTGCCAGTAGTATAGAGTGGCGGGGGGGACACAATGAGCAGTTCTTC.

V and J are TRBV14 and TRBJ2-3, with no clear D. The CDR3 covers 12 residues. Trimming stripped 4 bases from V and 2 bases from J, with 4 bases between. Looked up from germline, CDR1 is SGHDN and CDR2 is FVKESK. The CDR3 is CASSLFTDTQYF. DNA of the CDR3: TGTGCCAGCAGCCTATTCACAGATACGCAGTATTTT.

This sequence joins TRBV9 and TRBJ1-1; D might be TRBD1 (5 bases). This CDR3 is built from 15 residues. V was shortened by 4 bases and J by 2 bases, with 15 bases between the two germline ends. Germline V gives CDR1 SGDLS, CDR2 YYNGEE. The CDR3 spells CASSHGTGYNTEAFF. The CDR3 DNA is TGTGCCAGCAGCCACGGGACGGGATACAACACTGAAGCTTTCTTT.

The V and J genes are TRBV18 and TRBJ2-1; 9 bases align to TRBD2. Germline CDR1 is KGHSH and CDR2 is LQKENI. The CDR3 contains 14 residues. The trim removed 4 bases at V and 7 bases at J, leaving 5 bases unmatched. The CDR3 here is CASSRGLAGNEQFF. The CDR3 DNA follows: TGTGCCAGCTCACGGGGTCTAGCGGGGAATGAGCAGTTCTTC.

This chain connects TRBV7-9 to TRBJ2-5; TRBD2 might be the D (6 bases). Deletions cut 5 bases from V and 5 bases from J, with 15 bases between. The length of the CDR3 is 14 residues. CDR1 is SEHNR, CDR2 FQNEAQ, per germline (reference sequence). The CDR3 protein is CASSAGGIRETQYF. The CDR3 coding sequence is TGTGCCAGCAGCGCCGGGGGTATCCGGGAGACCCAGTACTTC.

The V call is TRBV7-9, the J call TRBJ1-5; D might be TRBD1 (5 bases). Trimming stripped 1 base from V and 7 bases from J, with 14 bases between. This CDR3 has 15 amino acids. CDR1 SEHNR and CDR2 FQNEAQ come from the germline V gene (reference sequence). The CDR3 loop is CASSLDRGQGQPQHF. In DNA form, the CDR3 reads TGTGCCAGCAGCTTAGATAGGGGTCAGGGCCAGCCCCAGCATTTT.

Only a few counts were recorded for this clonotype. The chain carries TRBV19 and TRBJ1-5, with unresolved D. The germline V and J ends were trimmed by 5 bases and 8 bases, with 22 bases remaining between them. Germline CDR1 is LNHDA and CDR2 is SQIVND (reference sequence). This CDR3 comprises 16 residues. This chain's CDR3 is CASSSKGGPRVKPQHF. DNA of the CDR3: TGTGCCAGTAGTTCAAAGGGAGGCCCAAGGGTAAAGCCCCAGCATTTT.

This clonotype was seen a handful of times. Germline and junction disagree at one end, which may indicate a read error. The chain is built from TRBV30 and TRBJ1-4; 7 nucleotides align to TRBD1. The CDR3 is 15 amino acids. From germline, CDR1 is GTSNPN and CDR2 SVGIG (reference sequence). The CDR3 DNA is TGTGCCTGGGAAGGAGACAGGGACGGTAATGAAGAACTGTTTTTT. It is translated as CAWEGDRDGNEELFF.

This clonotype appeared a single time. The CDR3: CATSDDGTGETQYF. CDR3 sequence (DNA): TGTGCCACCAGTGATGACGGGACAGGAGAGACCCAGTACTTC. The rearrangement joins TRBV24-1 to TRBJ2-5; 8 nucleotides match TRBD1. This CDR3 is 14 amino acids long. Trimming cost V 3 bases and J 4 bases; bases outside gene matches: 3. Germline-derived CDR1 and CDR2 are KGHDR and SFDVKD.